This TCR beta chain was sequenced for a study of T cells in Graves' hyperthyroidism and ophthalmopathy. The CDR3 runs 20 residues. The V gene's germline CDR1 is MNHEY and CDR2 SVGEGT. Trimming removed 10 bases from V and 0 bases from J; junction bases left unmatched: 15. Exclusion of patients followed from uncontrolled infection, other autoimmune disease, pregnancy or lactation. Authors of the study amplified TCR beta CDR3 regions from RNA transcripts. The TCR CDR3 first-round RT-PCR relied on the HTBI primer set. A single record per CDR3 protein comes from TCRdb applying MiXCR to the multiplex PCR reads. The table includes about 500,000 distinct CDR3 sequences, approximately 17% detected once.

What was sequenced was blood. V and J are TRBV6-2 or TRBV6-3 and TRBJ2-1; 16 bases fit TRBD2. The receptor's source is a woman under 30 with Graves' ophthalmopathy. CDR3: CAILNPPGTSGGASYNEQFF. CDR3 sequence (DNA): TGTGCCATCCTAAATCCCCCCGGGACTAGCGGGGGGGCCTCCTACAATGAGCAGTTCTTC.